These 18 T cell receptor beta chains came from one sample sequenced in a study of OX40 agonist ivuxolimab in advanced cancers. Library creation used the immunoSEQ multiplex PCR assay. The immuneACCESS repertoire file appears here via TCRdb, limited to in-frame rearrangements. These files lack a portion of the clones; in checked studies, under half of the deficit traces to unresolved V genes, and the cause of the others is not known. For this sample the table gives over 30,000 clones, of which 65% to 85% were detected only once. The ten largest account for roughly 14% of the sample. The sequences come from CD4+ or CD8+ T cells sorted from blood, collected in a trial of the OX40 agonist ivuxolimab. The receptors were gathered from an adult with an advanced solid tumor such as melanoma, head and neck, liver or kidney cancer.

The chain recombines TRBV7-9 with TRBJ2-1, with D unclear. CDR1 SEHNR and CDR2 FQNEAQ come from the germline V gene (reference sequence). V lost 1 base and J 8 bases, leaving 12 bases between the germline ends. The CDR3 contains 14 residues. CDR3 sequence reads: CASSLVQDVHEQFF. CDR3 coding DNA: TGTGCCAGCAGCTTAGTACAAGACGTGCATGAGCAGTTCTTC. The whole variable domain, filled in from reference TRBV7-9 and TRBJ2-1, reads DTGVSQNPRHKITKRGQNVTFRCDPISEHNRLYWYRQTLGQGPEFLTYFQNEAQLEKSRLLSDRFSAERPKGSFSTLEIQRTEQGDSAMYLCASSLVQDVHEQFFGPGTRLTVL.

The gene calls are TRBV10-3 and TRBJ2-1, with 7 bases that match TRBD1. Germline loops: CDR1 ENHRY, CDR2 SYGVKD. The trim removed 4 bases at V and 5 bases at J, leaving 5 bases unmatched. This CDR3 has 14 residues. CDR3 in amino acids: CAISVGQVNNEQFF. CDR3 DNA sequence: TGTGCCATCAGTGTAGGACAGGTAAACAATGAGCAGTTCTTC.

The J gene is TRBJ1-4, the V gene TRBV5-1, with TRBD1 matching over 7 bases. This CDR3 comprises 16 residues. Germline V gene lookup returns CDR1 SGHRS and CDR2 YFSETQ. J was trimmed by 3 bases and V by 5 bases; bases with no gene match: 10. The chain's CDR3 is CASSFKTGNPNEKLFF. The DNA of the CDR3 is TGCGCCAGCAGTTTCAAGACAGGGAATCCTAATGAAAAACTGTTTTTT.

This chain uses TRBV9 with TRBJ1-1; D is uncertain. Per the germline V gene, CDR1 is SGDLS and CDR2 is YYNGEE. The V end was cut by 4 bases, the J end by 1 base, with 11 bases between. The CDR3 is made up of 14 amino acids. Here the CDR3 DNA reads TGTGCCAGCAGCCTCCGGGGAGCGAACACTGAAGCTTTCTTT. Protein sequence: CASSLRGANTEAFF. Using reference TRBV9 and TRBJ1-1 for the parts outside the CDR3, the full variable domain is DSGVTQTPKHLITATGQRVTLRCSPRSGDLSVYWYQQSLDQGLQFLIQYYNGEERAKGNILERFSAQQFPDLHSELNLSSLELGDSALYFCASSLRGANTEAFFGQGTRLTVV.

This chain connects TRBV7-9 to TRBJ2-7; the match to TRBD2 covers 11 bases. The V gene end was trimmed by 5 bases and the J gene end by 6 bases; junction bases not matched to a gene: 12. CDR3 length: 16 residues. Germline loops: CDR1 SEHNR, CDR2 FQNEAQ (reference sequence). The chain's CDR3 is CASSRGSSGRLGEQYF. DNA for the CDR3: TGTGCCAGCAGCCGTGGATCTAGCGGGAGGTTGGGCGAGCAGTACTTC.

The chain couples TRBV11-2 to TRBJ1-2; D ambiguous. Trimming shortened V by 5 bases and J by 7 bases, and 8 bases separated the two germline ends. CDR3 length: 11 amino acids. The germline CDR1 and CDR2 sequences are SGHAT and FQNNGV. CDR3 bases: TGTGCCAGCAGCCAAGGACCTGGCTACACCTTC. Translation: CASSQGPGYTF.

The J gene is TRBJ2-3, the V gene TRBV10-1; 7 nucleotides match TRBD1. J lost 9 bases, V lost 0 bases, and 9 bases had no gene match. This CDR3 is built from 15 residues. Germline CDR1 is WNHNN and CDR2 is SYGVQD (reference sequence). For the CDR3, the DNA is TGCGCCAGCAGTGAGTCGATGGACAGGCGCGGGACGCAGTATTTT. It specifies CASSESMDRRGTQYF.

As regards this clone: This CDR3 is also generated by other DNA sequences in the sample. This rearrangement joins TRBV9 to TRBJ2-7, with 7 bases fitting TRBD1. Germline CDR1 and CDR2: SGDLS and YYNGEE. V lost 3 bases and J lost 2; bases outside the gene matches: 2. The CDR3 is 13 amino acids. Written as DNA, the CDR3 is TGTGCCAGCAGCGGACAGGGTGCCTACGAGCAGTACTTC. It encodes CASSGQGAYEQYF.

The chain recombines TRBV11-2 with TRBJ1-2; maybe TRBD1 (6 bases). The CDR3 is made up of 13 amino acids. V was cut by 3 bases and J by 7 bases, with 12 bases left in between. The germline CDR1 and CDR2 sequences are SGHAT and FQNNGV. DNA of the CDR3: TGTGCCAGCAGCTTCAGGGGCCGAGTTGGCTACACCTTC. Protein sequence: CASSFRGRVGYTF.

This clone was found once. This rearrangement joins TRBV15 to TRBJ2-1; D tentatively fits TRBD1 or TRBD2 (6 bases each). V shed 4 bases and J shed 0 bases, with 13 bases lying between them. Germline-derived CDR1 and CDR2 are LNHNV and YYDKDF (reference sequence). CDR3 length equals 16 residues. This chain's CDR3 is CATSTGGGSSYNEQFF. For the CDR3, the DNA is TGTGCCACCAGCACCGGAGGGGGTAGCTCCTACAATGAGCAGTTCTTC.

The gene calls are TRBV4-1 and TRBJ2-5; tentative D call: TRBD2 (6 bases). Germline values: CDR1 MGHRA, CDR2 YSYEKL. The CDR3 is 18 amino acids. Trimming cost V 0 bases and J 0 bases, with 17 bases left between them. CDR3 amino acids: CASSQDGSETRYQETQYF. As DNA, the CDR3 is TGCGCCAGCAGCCAAGATGGGAGCGAGACTAGATACCAAGAGACCCAGTACTTC.

This chain links TRBV6-4 with TRBJ2-2, with TRBD2 as a possible D gene (7 bases). There are 14 residues in the CDR3. V lost 6 bases and J lost 5, with 13 bases in between. CDR1 and CDR2 from the germline V gene are MRHNA and SNTAGT. This CDR3 is CASRLQGGTGELFF. For the CDR3, the DNA is TGTGCCAGCAGGCTACAGGGAGGGACCGGGGAGCTGTTTTTT.

This chain links TRBV2 with TRBJ1-5; D possibly corresponds to TRBD1 (5 bases). The V end was cut by 1 base, the J end by 7 bases, with 8 bases between. Per germline, CDR1 SNHLY and CDR2 FYNNEI. The CDR3 is made up of 13 amino acids. CDR3 sequence (DNA): TGTGCCAGCAGTGAAGGTTGGGGGCAGCCCCAGCATTTT. Residues: CASSEGWGQPQHF.

The V gene is TRBV30, the J gene TRBJ2-1; no firm D call. This CDR3 contains 15 residues. V dropped 3 bases and J dropped 2 bases, with 14 bases sitting between them. Germline CDR1 and CDR2: GTSNPN and SVGIG (reference sequence). The CDR3 loop reads CAWSLLAATYNEQFF. The CDR3 coding sequence is TGTGCCTGGAGCCTGCTTGCAGCGACCTACAATGAGCAGTTCTTC.

The chain couples TRBV18 to TRBJ2-1; 7 bases are shared with TRBD2. Unmatched junction bases numbered 11, after V lost 8 bases and J lost 4 bases. The germline V gene encodes CDR1 KGHSH and CDR2 LQKENI. The CDR3 covers 15 residues. CDR3 sequence: CASTEGGTAYNEQFF. The CDR3 DNA reads TGTGCCAGCACGGAGGGAGGGACGGCGTACAATGAGCAGTTCTTC.

This chain joins TRBV7-9 and TRBJ2-3, with 8 positions matching TRBD1. The CDR3 has 16 amino acids. Trimming at V came to 5 bases and at J to 4 bases, leaving 11 bases not matched to a gene. Germline assignment: CDR1 SEHNR and CDR2 FQNEAQ (reference sequence). As DNA, the CDR3 is TGTGCCAGCAGCCAGACCGGGACAGGTCTGGCAGATACGCAGTATTTT. This gives the protein CASSQTGTGLADTQYF.

The chain has TRBV5-1 and TRBJ2-7; the D gene is possibly TRBD2 (6 bases). Germline CDR1 is SGHRS and CDR2 is YFSETQ. The CDR3 extends over 15 amino acids. V lost 4 bases and J 1 base, leaving 15 bases between the germline ends. The DNA for the CDR3 is TGCGCCAGCAGCCCCCCAGGCGGGGAGTCCTACGAGCAGTACTTC. As protein: CASSPPGGESYEQYF.

This chain joins TRBV29-1 and TRBJ2-1; no clear D. The CDR3 loop spans 12 amino acids. V lost 3 bases and J 4 bases, leaving 7 bases between the germline ends. Germline loops: CDR1 SQVTM, CDR2 ANQGSEA. This chain's CDR3 is CSVDVGYNEQFF. The CDR3 DNA reads TGCAGCGTTGACGTGGGTTACAATGAGCAGTTCTTC.